The T cell receptor (beta chain) described here comes from a study of shared clonotypes between healthy human individuals. Study findings and constraints: Sharing across four donors was seen in 5% to 5.5% of naive CD4 clonotypes. It was only blood that was sampled, and tissue repertoires likely differ.

CD45RO-negative cells were positively selected for CCR7, leaving out terminally differentiated effector memory CD45RA+ cells. Sequencing used immunoSEQ multiplex PCR; TCRdb keeps in-frame clones, though not all of them. The table includes around 2,000,000 clones, about 95% detected once. Turning to this clone: Its specificity is unknown.

The CDR3 spans 15 residues. After removal of 5 bases from V and 0 bases from J, the junction contained 3 bases not matched to a gene. The germline V gene encodes CDR1 WSHSY and CDR2 SAAADI. Sequenced: naive CD8+ T cells sorted from blood. The receptor was isolated from a man between 18 and 29 years old in good health. The V call is TRBV10-2, the J call TRBJ2-1; TRBD2 matches 8 bases. In DNA form, the CDR3 reads TGCGCCAGCAGTTTAGCGGGGAACTCCTACAATGAGCAGTTCTTC. Its protein product is CASSLAGNSYNEQFF.